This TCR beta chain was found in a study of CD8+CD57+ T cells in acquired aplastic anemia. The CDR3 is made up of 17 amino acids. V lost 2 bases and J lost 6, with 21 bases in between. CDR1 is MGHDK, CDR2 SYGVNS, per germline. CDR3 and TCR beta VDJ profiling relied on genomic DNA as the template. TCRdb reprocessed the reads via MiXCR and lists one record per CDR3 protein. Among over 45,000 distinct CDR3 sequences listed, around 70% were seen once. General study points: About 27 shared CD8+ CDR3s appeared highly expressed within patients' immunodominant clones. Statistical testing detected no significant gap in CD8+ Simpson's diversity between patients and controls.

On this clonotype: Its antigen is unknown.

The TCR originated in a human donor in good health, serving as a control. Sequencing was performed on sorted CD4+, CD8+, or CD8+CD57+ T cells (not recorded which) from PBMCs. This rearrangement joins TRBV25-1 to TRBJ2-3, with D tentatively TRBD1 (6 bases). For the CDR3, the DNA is TGTGCCAGCAGTGAACGCCGAGGGGGTAGGGAAGCGGATACGCAGTATTTT. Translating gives CASSERRGGREADTQYF.